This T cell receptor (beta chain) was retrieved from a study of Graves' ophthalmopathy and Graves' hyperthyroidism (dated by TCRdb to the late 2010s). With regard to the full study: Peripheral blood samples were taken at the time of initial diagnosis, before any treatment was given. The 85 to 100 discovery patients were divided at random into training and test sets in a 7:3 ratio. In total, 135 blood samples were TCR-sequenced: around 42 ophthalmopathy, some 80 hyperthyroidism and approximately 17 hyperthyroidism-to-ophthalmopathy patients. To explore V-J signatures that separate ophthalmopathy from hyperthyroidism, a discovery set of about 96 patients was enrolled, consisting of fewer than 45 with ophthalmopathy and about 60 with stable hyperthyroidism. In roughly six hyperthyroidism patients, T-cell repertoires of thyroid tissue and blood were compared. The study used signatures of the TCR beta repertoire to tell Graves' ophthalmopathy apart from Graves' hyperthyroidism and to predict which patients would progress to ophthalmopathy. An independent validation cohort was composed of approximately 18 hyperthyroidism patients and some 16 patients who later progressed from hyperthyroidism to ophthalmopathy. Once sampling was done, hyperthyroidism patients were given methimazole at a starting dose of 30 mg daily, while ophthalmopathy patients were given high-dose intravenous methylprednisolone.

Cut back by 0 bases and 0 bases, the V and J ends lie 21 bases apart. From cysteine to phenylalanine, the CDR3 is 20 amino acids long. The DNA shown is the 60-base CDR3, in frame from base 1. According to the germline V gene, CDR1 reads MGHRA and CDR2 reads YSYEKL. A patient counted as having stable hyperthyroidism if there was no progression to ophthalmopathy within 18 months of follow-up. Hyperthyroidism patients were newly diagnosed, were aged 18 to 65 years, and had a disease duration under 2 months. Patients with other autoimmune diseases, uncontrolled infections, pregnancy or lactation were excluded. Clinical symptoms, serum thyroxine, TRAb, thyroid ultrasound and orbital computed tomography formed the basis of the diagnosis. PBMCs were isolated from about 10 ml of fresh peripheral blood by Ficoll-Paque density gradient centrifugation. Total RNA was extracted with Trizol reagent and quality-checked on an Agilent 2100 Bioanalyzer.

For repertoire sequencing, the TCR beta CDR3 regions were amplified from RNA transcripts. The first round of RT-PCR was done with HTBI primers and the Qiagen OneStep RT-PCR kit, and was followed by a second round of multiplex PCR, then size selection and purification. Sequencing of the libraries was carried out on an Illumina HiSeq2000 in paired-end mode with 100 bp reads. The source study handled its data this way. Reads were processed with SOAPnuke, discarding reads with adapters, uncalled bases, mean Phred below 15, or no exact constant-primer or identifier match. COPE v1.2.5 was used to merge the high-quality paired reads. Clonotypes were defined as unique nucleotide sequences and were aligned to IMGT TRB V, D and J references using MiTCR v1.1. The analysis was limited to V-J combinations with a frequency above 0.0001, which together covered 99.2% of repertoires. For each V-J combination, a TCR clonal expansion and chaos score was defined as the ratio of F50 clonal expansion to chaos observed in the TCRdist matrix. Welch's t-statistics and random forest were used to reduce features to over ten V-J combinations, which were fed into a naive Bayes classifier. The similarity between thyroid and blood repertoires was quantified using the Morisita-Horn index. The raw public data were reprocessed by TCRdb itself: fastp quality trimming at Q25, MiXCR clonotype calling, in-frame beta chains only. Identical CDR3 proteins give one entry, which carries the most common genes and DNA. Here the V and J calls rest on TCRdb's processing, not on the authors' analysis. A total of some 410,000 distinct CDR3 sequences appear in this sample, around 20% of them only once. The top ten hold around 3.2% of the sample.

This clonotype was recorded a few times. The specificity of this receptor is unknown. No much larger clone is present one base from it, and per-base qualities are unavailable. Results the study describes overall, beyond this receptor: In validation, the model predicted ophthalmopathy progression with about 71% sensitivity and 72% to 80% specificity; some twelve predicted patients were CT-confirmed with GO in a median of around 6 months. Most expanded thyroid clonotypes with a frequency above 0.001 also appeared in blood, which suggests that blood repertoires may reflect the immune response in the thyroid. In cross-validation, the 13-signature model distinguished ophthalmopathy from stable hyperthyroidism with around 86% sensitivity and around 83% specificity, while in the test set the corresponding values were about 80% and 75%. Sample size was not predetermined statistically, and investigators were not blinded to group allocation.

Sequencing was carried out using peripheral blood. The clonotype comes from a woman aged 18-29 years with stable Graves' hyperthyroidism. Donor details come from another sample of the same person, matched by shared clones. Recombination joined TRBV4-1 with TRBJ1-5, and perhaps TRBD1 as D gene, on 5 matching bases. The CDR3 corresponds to CASSQDRGTPDSYSNQPQHF. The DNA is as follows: TGCGCCAGCAGCCAAGATCGGGGGACGCCCGATTCCTATAGCAATCAGCCCCAGCATTTT.